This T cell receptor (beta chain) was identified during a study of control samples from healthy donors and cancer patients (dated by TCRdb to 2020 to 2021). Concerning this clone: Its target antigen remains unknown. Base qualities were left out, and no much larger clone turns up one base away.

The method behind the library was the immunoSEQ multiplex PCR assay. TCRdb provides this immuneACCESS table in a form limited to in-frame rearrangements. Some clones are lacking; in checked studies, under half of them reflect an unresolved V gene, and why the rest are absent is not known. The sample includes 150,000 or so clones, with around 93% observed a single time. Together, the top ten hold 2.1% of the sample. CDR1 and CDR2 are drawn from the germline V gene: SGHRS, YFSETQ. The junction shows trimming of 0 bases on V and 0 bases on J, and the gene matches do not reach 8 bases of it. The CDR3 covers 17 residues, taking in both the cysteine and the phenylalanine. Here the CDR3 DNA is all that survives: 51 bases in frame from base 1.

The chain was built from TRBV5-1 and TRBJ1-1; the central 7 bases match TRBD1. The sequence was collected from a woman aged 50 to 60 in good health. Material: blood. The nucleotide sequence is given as TGCGCCAGCAGCTTGGGAATGGTGGGACAGTTGAACACTGAAGCTTTCTTT. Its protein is CASSLGMVGQLNTEAFF.